The rows below give T cell receptor beta chains drawn from one sample of a study of shared T cell receptors in the human thymus. Produced via immunoSEQ multiplex PCR; TCRdb's table is partial and in-frame only. The data hold some 660,000 clones, with over 75% observed a single time. The data were also submitted as part of a second study, on human thymus T cells.

The specimen was thymocytes. The receptors here all came from a boy younger than two with a congenital heart defect. The CDR3 runs from the conserved cysteine through the conserved F or W. Each record gives: CDR3 DNA, CDR3 protein, V gene, D gene, J gene. A D gene is named only where the DNA matches it firmly.

TGCGCCAGCAGCTTGAGTCCAGGGGGCGCGAGCTACACCTTC	CASSLSPGGASYTF	TRBV5-1	TRBD1	TRBJ1-2
TGTGCCAGCAGCTCCACAGGGGCCTACGAGCAGTACTTC	CASSSTGAYEQYF	TRBV5-6	TRBD1	TRBJ2-7
TGTGCCTGGAGAGGGGCGTCTGGAAACACCATATATTTT	CAWRGASGNTIYF	TRBV30	.	TRBJ1-3
TGTGCCAGCAGCTTAGAACCACCTAGGTTGATGTACAATGAGCAGTTCTTC	CASSLEPPRLMYNEQFF	TRBV7-6	.	TRBJ2-1
TGCGCCAGCAGTCACAGGGTTTTTGGGGCCAACGTCCTGACTTTC	CASSHRVFGANVLTF	TRBV5-1	.	TRBJ2-6
TGCGCCAGCAGTGAAGAGGGAAACACCGGGGAGCTGTTTTTT	CASSEEGNTGELFF	TRBV10-2	.	TRBJ2-2
TGTGCCAGCAGCCCCGGGACAGGGTGGGACACTGAAGCTTTCTTT	CASSPGTGWDTEAFF	TRBV7-2	TRBD1	TRBJ1-1
TGTGCCAGTAGTATAGAGGACATATATCAGCCCCAGCATTTT	CASSIEDIYQPQHF	TRBV19	.	TRBJ1-5
TGTGCCAGCGGGCCGGAAGCGGGAGTGGGAAAGACCCAGTACTTC	CASGPEAGVGKTQYF	TRBV27	TRBD2	TRBJ2-5
TGTGCCAGCAGTTTATTTGCAGGGTCCCGCCAGGAGCAGTACTTC	CASSLFAGSRQEQYF	TRBV27	.	TRBJ2-7